The 25 T cell receptor beta chains reported below all come from one sample, sequenced in a study of T-cell reconstitution after alpha-beta-depleted transplantation in children. TCRbeta library construction was performed incorporating unique molecular identifiers. TCRdb fed the PCR reads into MiXCR, producing one record per CDR3 protein. The sample has hundreds of thousands of distinct CDR3 sequences; over 10% are singletons. The sequences come from PBMCs, collected before TCRalphabeta/CD19-depleted stem cell transplant. The receptors originated from a girl aged 2-10 years with congenital amegakaryocytic thrombocytopenia, due to receive a stem cell transplant.

This clonotype was counted many times. This chain links TRBV7-7 with TRBJ2-1; the D is unclear. Germline CDR1 and CDR2: SSHAT and FNYEAQ (reference sequence). The CDR3 extends over 14 amino acids. V gave up 1 base and J gave up 6 bases, with 10 bases separating them. The chain's CDR3 is CASSLETGSNEQFF. DNA of the CDR3: TGTGCCAGCAGCTTAGAGACTGGTAGCAATGAGCAGTTCTTC.

This clonotype was observed at least ten times. The chain recombines TRBV29-1 with TRBJ1-3, with no clear D. V was clipped by 2 bases and J by 0 bases, with 11 bases between them. Germline values: CDR1 SQVTM, CDR2 ANQGSEA. The CDR3 extends over 15 amino acids. As DNA, the CDR3 is TGCAGCGTTGAACTGCGGCTAGTCTCTGGAAACACCATATATTTT. This encodes CSVELRLVSGNTIYF.

This clonotype has a count of ten or more. The chain has TRBV29-1 and TRBJ2-1; 7 bases align to TRBD2. After removal of 1 base from V and 4 bases from J, the junction contained 4 bases not matched to a gene. The germline gives CDR1 SQVTM, CDR2 ANQGSEA. The CDR3 sequence is 14 residues long. The chain's CDR3 is CSVEGKREYNEQFF. CDR3 nucleotide sequence: TGCAGCGTTGAAGGCAAGCGGGAATACAATGAGCAGTTCTTC.

This rearrangement joins TRBV20-1 to TRBJ2-3; TRBD1 matches 7 bases. CDR3 length: 14 amino acids. V was pared by 5 bases and J by 0 bases, with 5 bases of the junction left unmatched. Looked up from germline, CDR1 is DFQATT and CDR2 is SNEGSKA (reference sequence). The CDR3 loop reads CSAEGASSTDTQYF. CDR3 bases: TGCAGTGCTGAGGGGGCATCTAGCACAGATACGCAGTATTTT.

The chain carries TRBV20-1 and TRBJ2-7; a possible D gene is TRBD2 (6 bases). V lost 6 bases to trimming and J lost 5 bases, with 14 bases between them. Looked up from germline, CDR1 is DFQATT and CDR2 is SNEGSKA (reference sequence). CDR3 length: 12 residues. CDR3 sequence reads: CSADGGPHEQYF. CDR3 coding DNA: TGCAGTGCAGATGGAGGGCCGCACGAGCAGTACTTC.

The chain couples TRBV29-1 to TRBJ2-1; D may correspond to TRBD1 or TRBD2 (5 bases each). Trimming cost V 3 bases and J 8 bases, with 14 bases left between them. CDR3 length: 13 amino acids. Germline V gene sequence: CDR1 SQVTM, CDR2 ANQGSEA. CDR3 loop: CSVDAWDRHEQFF. The CDR3 DNA is TGCAGCGTTGATGCCTGGGACCGCCATGAGCAGTTCTTC.

This clonotype was detected ten times or more. V is TRBV10-3 and J is TRBJ1-5; D is perhaps TRBD1 (6 bases). V was shortened by 8 bases and J by 5 bases, with 13 bases between the two germline ends. The CDR3 runs 13 residues. The germline V gene has CDR1 ENHRY and CDR2 SYGVKD. The CDR3 DNA sequence: TGTGCCATCCGTCCGGCAGGGGATCAGCCCCAGCATTTT. Amino acids: CAIRPAGDQPQHF.

This clonotype was observed a few times. J is TRBJ2-3 and V is TRBV20-1; D is possibly TRBD1 (6 bases). Germline V gene sequence: CDR1 DFQATT, CDR2 SNEGSKA (reference sequence). Trimming left V 0 bases short and J 2 bases short, with 18 bases between. The CDR3 runs to 17 residues. The CDR3 reads CSARDRGISEFTDTQYF. The CDR3 DNA follows: TGCAGTGCTAGAGACAGGGGCATTAGCGAGTTCACAGATACGCAGTATTTT.

This clonotype was seen repeatedly, ten times or more. The chain carries TRBV29-1 and TRBJ2-5; a possible D gene is TRBD2 (5 bases). The germline V gene encodes CDR1 SQVTM and CDR2 ANQGSEA. Trimming pared 8 bases from V and 4 bases from J, leaving 14 bases between. The CDR3 totals 12 residues. The CDR3 region is CSITLAGETQYF. CDR3 nucleotide sequence: TGCAGCATTACCCTTGCGGGAGAGACCCAGTACTTC.

In this sample, this clonotype turned up many times. This rearrangement joins TRBV20-1 to TRBJ2-5; 14 positions match TRBD2. This CDR3 contains 17 residues. Trimming removed 6 bases from V and 4 bases from J; junction bases left unmatched: 13. From germline, CDR1 is DFQATT and CDR2 SNEGSKA (reference sequence). The CDR3 DNA is TGCAGTGCAAAGAGCGGGACTAGCGGGAGCTTTGGAGAGACCCAGTACTTC. The encoded protein is CSAKSGTSGSFGETQYF.

This clonotype was seen just once. One end of the junction is discordant with germline, which a read error may explain. CDR3 bases: TGTGGTAGTGGTGGTGGGACTAGCGGGGCACAAGAGACCCAGTACTTC. This encodes CGSGGGTSGAQETQYF. This chain uses TRBV12-5 with TRBJ2-5, with 13 bases aligning to TRBD2. The CDR3 is 16 residues long. Germline CDR1 and CDR2: LGHNT and FRNRAP.

The table lists this clonotype with many counts. The chain is built from TRBV20-1 and TRBJ2-3; the D gene could be TRBD1 or TRBD2 (5 bases each). Germline V gene data show CDR1 as DFQATT and CDR2 as SNEGSKA (reference sequence). This CDR3 has 15 amino acids. V was shortened by 3 bases and J by 2 bases, with 15 bases between the two germline ends. This CDR3 reads CSASGPGRNTDTQYF. CDR3 DNA sequence: TGCAGTGCTAGCGGACCGGGACGCAACACAGATACGCAGTATTTT.

In this sample, this clonotype turned up a few times. J is TRBJ2-5 and V is TRBV20-1, with unresolved D. Trimming took 0 bases from V and 4 from J, leaving 12 bases between them. Germline V gene lookup returns CDR1 DFQATT and CDR2 SNEGSKA (reference sequence). This CDR3 is 14 amino acids long. The CDR3 bases are TGCAGTGCTAGAGAATCGGCCCGCTTAGAGACCCAGTACTTC. Translation gives CSARESARLETQYF.

This clonotype was picked up many times. This rearrangement joins TRBV15 to TRBJ2-1; D remains unclear. This CDR3 region has 17 residues. The V end was cut by 0 bases, the J end by 7 bases, with 19 bases between. Per the germline V gene, CDR1 is LNHNV and CDR2 is YYDKDF (reference sequence). The CDR3 DNA sequence: TGTGCCACCAGCAGAGAATGGCGCGGCCTCACTCCAAATGAGCAGTTCTTC. Its translation: CATSREWRGLTPNEQFF.

This clonotype was counted at least ten times. The genes are TRBV10-3 and TRBJ2-1; 10 bases agree with TRBD1. In germline, CDR1 is ENHRY, CDR2 SYGVKD. The CDR3 has 14 residues. V lost 6 bases and J lost 2; bases outside the gene matches: 1. CDR3 sequence reads: CAIRDRGPYNEQFF. As DNA, the CDR3 is TGTGCCATCAGAGACAGGGGGCCCTACAATGAGCAGTTCTTC.

Ten or more counts support this clonotype. The chain employs TRBV24-1 and TRBJ1-5; D gene unclear. Germline-derived CDR1 and CDR2 are KGHDR and SFDVKD. V was trimmed by 6 bases and J by 2 bases, leaving 7 bases between them. CDR3 length equals 13 residues. Here the CDR3 reads CATSKSGNQPQHF. The CDR3 DNA reads TGTGCCACCAGTAAGTCGGGCAATCAGCCCCAGCATTTT.

V and J are TRBV14 and TRBJ2-3; TRBD1 matches 8 bases. Looked up from germline, CDR1 is SGHDN and CDR2 is FVKESK. This CDR3 has 14 amino acids. Trimming cost V 2 bases and J 7 bases; bases outside gene matches: 5. DNA for the CDR3: TGTGCCAGCAGCCAACGAGGGGACAGGAATACGCAGTATTTT. Amino acids: CASSQRGDRNTQYF.

This clonotype has a count of ten or more. The V gene is TRBV5-1, the J gene TRBJ2-3, with D uncertain. The CDR3 has 15 amino acids. Germline lookup yields CDR1 SGHRS and CDR2 YFSETQ. The V end was cut by 0 bases, the J end by 2 bases, with 10 bases between. CDR3 bases: TGCGCCAGCAGCTTGGCTAGTCTTGTCACAGATACGCAGTATTTT. Translated: CASSLASLVTDTQYF.

The gene calls are TRBV12-3 or TRBV12-4 and TRBJ2-3; D is tentatively TRBD1 or TRBD2 (6 bases each). This CDR3 is built from 14 residues. Between the trimmed V and J ends, which lost 7 bases and 8 bases, there was a span of 19 bases. The CDR3 DNA sequence: TGTGCCAGCACTACGCCGGGGGCTTACCCTACGCAGTATTTT. It is translated as CASTTPGAYPTQYF.

This clonotype was seen ten or more times. The gene calls are TRBV29-1 and TRBJ2-3; TRBD2 agrees at 13 bases. V dropped 4 bases and J dropped 5; count of bases not matched to a gene: 9. The germline V gene has CDR1 SQVTM and CDR2 ANQGSEA. This CDR3 is 16 amino acids long. CDR3 residues: CSVAGLAGVLVDTQYF. CDR3 nucleotides: TGCAGCGTTGCTGGACTAGCGGGAGTTTTGGTAGATACGCAGTATTTT.

V is TRBV5-1 and J is TRBJ2-2; 14 bases align to TRBD2. CDR3 size: 16 residues. Trimming took 4 bases from V and 6 from J; bases not matched to a gene: 5. CDR1 is SGHRS and CDR2 is YFSETQ in the germline V gene. The CDR3 loop reads CASSKTSGRAPGELFF. In DNA form, the CDR3 reads TGCGCCAGCAGCAAGACTAGCGGGAGGGCCCCCGGGGAGCTGTTTTTT.

This clonotype came up a few times. The chain is built from TRBV7-9 and TRBJ2-1; 12 nucleotides agree with TRBD2. The junction had 8 bases not matched to a gene; V was cut back by 4 bases and J by 7 bases. Looked up from germline, CDR1 is SEHNR and CDR2 is FQNEAQ (reference sequence). The CDR3 covers 16 residues. CDR3 sequence (DNA): TGTGCCAGCAGCTCGGTTACTAGCGGGAGGAGGAATGAGCAGTTCTTC. Its protein product is CASSSVTSGRRNEQFF. The full variable domain, with the rest looked up from reference TRBV7-9 and TRBJ2-1, is DTGVSQNPRHKITKRGQNVTFRCDPISEHNRLYWYRQTLGQGPEFLTYFQNEAQLEKSRLLSDRFSAERPKGSFSTLEIQRTEQGDSAMYLCASSSVTSGRRNEQFFGPGTRLTVL.

With regard to this clonotype: A much larger clone differs from this one at a single base, so this may be a read error. The V and J genes are TRBV11-2 and TRBJ2-1; the D is unclear. The CDR3 covers 12 residues. Germline CDR1 and CDR2: SGHAT and FQNNGV. The CDR3 DNA sequence: TGTACCAGCAGCCAATCCTCTTTCGAGCAGTTCTTC. Translated, it gives CTSSQSSFEQFF.

There are many counts of this clonotype. The rearrangement joins TRBV6-5 to TRBJ2-1, with 7 bases identical to TRBD2. The CDR3 extends over 16 amino acids. The germline CDR1 and CDR2 sequences are MNHEY and SVGAGI. Trimming cost V 1 base and J 11 bases; bases outside gene matches: 14. CDR3: CASSYFSSSGGPQQFF. For the CDR3, the DNA is TGTGCCAGCAGTTACTTTTCTTCTAGCGGCGGTCCCCAGCAGTTCTTC.

The V call is TRBV7-6, the J call TRBJ2-1, with 9 bases identical to TRBD2. The J segment lost 7 bases and the V segment lost 3 bases, leaving 7 bases of the junction unmatched. Per germline, CDR1 SGHVS and CDR2 FNYEAQ. This CDR3 has 15 residues. The CDR3 DNA follows: TGTGCCAGCAGCTTTTTGGGACTAGCTTATAATGAGCAGTTCTTC. This translates into CASSFLGLAYNEQFF.